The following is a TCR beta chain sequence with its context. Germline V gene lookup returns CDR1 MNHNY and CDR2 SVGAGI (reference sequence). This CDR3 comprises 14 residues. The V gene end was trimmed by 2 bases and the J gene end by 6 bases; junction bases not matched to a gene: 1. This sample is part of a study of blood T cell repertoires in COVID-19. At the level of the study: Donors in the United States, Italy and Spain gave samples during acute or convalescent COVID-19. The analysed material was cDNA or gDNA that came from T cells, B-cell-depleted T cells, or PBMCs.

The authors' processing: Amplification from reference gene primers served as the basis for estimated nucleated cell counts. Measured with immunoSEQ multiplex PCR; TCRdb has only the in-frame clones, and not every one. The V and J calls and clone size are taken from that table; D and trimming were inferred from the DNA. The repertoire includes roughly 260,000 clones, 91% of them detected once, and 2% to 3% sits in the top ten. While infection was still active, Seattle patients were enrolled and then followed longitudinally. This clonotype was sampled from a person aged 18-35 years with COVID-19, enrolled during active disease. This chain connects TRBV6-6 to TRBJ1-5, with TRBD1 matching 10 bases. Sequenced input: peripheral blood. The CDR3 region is CASSYGTGVQPQHF. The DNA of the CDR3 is TGTGCCAGCAGTTACGGGACAGGGGTTCAGCCCCAGCATTTT.